One sample yielded the 7 T cell receptor beta chains listed below, sequenced in a study of control samples from healthy donors and cancer patients. Data came from immunoSEQ multiplex PCR; TCRdb stores just in-frame clones and leaves some out. The sample lists some 41,000 clones, around 87% occurring once. The sequencing sample was made of PBMCs. These receptors were taken from a woman aged 55-70 years with lung cancer.

This chain's CDR3 is CASSNSILAGNTIYF. The CDR3 DNA sequence: TGTGCCAGCAGTAACTCGATCCTGGCTGGAAACACCATATATTTT. The gene calls are TRBV2 and TRBJ1-3; D not resolved. This CDR3 spans 15 amino acids. Germline V lookup: CDR1 SNHLY, CDR2 FYNNEI. Trimming removed 5 bases at V and 2 bases at J, with 13 bases between. Supplemented by reference TRBV2 and TRBJ1-3, the full variable domain reads EPEVTQTPSHQVTQMGQEVILRCVPISNHLYFYWYRQILGQKVEFLVSFYNNEISEKSEIFDDQFSVERPDGSNFTLKIRSTKLEDSAMYFCASSNSILAGNTIYFGEGSWLTVV.

This chain uses TRBV29-1 with TRBJ2-7, with 9 bases aligning to TRBD2. V shed 5 bases, J shed 6 bases, and the junction held 8 bases outside the gene matches. This CDR3 has 13 amino acids. From germline, CDR1 is SQVTM and CDR2 ANQGSEA. This chain's CDR3 is CSVFSSGTTEQYF. The CDR3 region has the DNA TGCAGCGTTTTCTCTAGCGGGACAACCGAGCAGTACTTC.

The chain links TRBV7-9 to TRBJ2-7; tentatively, D is TRBD1 (6 bases). The CDR3 consists of 15 residues. The V gene's germline CDR1 is SEHNR and CDR2 FQNEAQ (reference sequence). V lost 8 bases to trimming and J lost 0 bases, with 17 bases between them. The CDR3 bases are TGTGCCAGCCCCCCCGCAGGGGCAATCTCCTACGAGCAGTACTTC. Translating gives CASPPAGAISYEQYF.

This chain joins TRBV6-6 and TRBJ1-2; unclear D gene. The germline V gene encodes CDR1 MNHNY and CDR2 SVGAGI (reference sequence). This CDR3 is 14 amino acids long. V dropped 0 bases and J dropped 7 bases, with 12 bases sitting between them. This chain's CDR3 is CASSYSTQTLGYTF. For the CDR3, the DNA is TGTGCCAGCAGTTACTCGACACAAACACTTGGCTACACCTTC.

V gene TRBV19 combines with J gene TRBJ2-5, with D perhaps TRBD2 (6 bases). The V end was cut by 5 bases, the J end by 5 bases, with 18 bases between. Germline loops: CDR1 LNHDA, CDR2 SQIVND (reference sequence). CDR3 length: 15 amino acids. DNA of the CDR3: TGTGCCAGTAGTTCCCTAAGAGGGAGCGGGGAGACCCAGTACTTC. Encoded protein: CASSSLRGSGETQYF.

The chain has TRBV29-1 and TRBJ2-6, with D perhaps TRBD1 (6 bases). The CDR3 length is 16 residues. The germline gives CDR1 SQVTM, CDR2 ANQGSEA. V lost 7 bases and J lost 0, with 16 bases in between. In DNA form, the CDR3 reads TGCAGCGCGGTGGACAGCCCCGACTCTGGGGCCAACGTCCTGACTTTC. This translates into CSAVDSPDSGANVLTF.

The CDR3 reads CASSPRGTGELFF. DNA for the CDR3: TGTGCCAGCAGTCCCCGGGGAACCGGGGAGCTGTTTTTT. V and J are TRBV6-4 and TRBJ2-2; possibly TRBD2 for D (5 bases). V gave up 5 bases and J gave up 5 bases, with 9 bases separating them. Germline V CDR1 and CDR2: MRHNA, SNTAGT. The CDR3 contains 13 residues.